The rows below give T cell receptor beta chains drawn from one sample of a study of T cell clusters in autoimmune cytopenias. Using the multiplex PCR reads, TCRdb records one entry per CDR3 protein without DNA. The listing contains some 7,400 distinct CDR3 sequences. These data were also reused for a study on T cell repertoires in aging, cancer and after chemotherapy.

Sequencing was carried out using peripheral blood. These receptors were collected from a human donor in good health. CDR3s include the opening cysteine and the closing phenylalanine or tryptophan. For some rows the clone size is stated as once, few or many, or as a class when expanded; others skip it.

size,J,V,CDR3
NA,TRBJ2-7,TRBV6-1,CASSEGQREQYF
NA,TRBJ2-1,TRBV12-3/TRBV12-4,CASSSGSYNEQFF
NA,TRBJ2-5,TRBV10-1,CASSAGTGGETQYF
NA,TRBJ1-3,TRBV18,CASSPKGDSGNTIYF
NA,TRBJ1-2,TRBV6-5,CASSPGTVNYGYTF
medium-sized,TRBJ2-7,TRBV19,CASSPRQGAGYEQYF
NA,TRBJ1-2,TRBV6-6,CASSESRAGYTF
NA,TRBJ2-1,TRBV30,CAWSVLPHNEQFF
NA,TRBJ1-5,TRBV12-3/TRBV12-4,CASSPPSQPQHF
NA,TRBJ2-2,TRBV19,CASSNRGRTGTGELFF
NA,TRBJ1-1,TRBV6-2/TRBV6-3,CASRVKGGRTFF
medium-sized,TRBJ2-4,TRBV29-1,CSVEDGTGSDF
NA,TRBJ2-4,TRBV19,CASSINPGTSDLAKNIQYF
NA,TRBJ2-3,TRBV30,CAWSGLPRDRVPDTQYF
NA,TRBJ1-2,TRBV7-9,CASSLRPGGVDGYTF
NA,TRBJ2-2,TRBV7-9,CAVTEGGSNTGELFF
medium-sized,TRBJ2-2,TRBV6-6,CASSYPRALLDTGELFF
medium-sized,TRBJ2-4,TRBV19,CASRVGGGGVKNIQYF
NA,TRBJ1-5,TRBV6-4,CASSDSNSNQPQHF
NA,TRBJ1-2,TRBV19,CASRRGIEFYGYTF
medium-sized,TRBJ2-5,TRBV6-1,CASRGQGLETQYF
NA,TRBJ1-2,TRBV18,CASSPGTHMTYGYTF
NA,TRBJ1-6,TRBV19,CASSVDSSYNSPLHF
NA,TRBJ1-1,TRBV12-3/TRBV12-4,CASSLQAAGAFF
NA,TRBJ2-2,TRBV19,CASSDPLGTRAGELFF